This entry lists 21 T cell receptor beta chains sequenced from one sample in a study of blood T cell repertoires in COVID-19. This table comes from immunoSEQ multiplex PCR, and its TCRdb copy is limited to in-frame clones, with some not included. This table holds 250,000 or so clones, roughly 84% found once. Material: peripheral blood. The receptors shown here come from a man in his fifties or sixties with acute or convalescent COVID-19.

V is TRBV19 and J is TRBJ1-1; 7 nucleotides match TRBD1. CDR1 LNHDA and CDR2 SQIVND come from the germline V gene (reference sequence). This CDR3 comprises 17 residues. Trimming took 3 bases from V and 7 from J; bases not matched to a gene: 17. In DNA, the CDR3 is TGTGCCAGTAGTATGAGGGGACAGACTTCTCGTAGGAGTGAAGCTTTCTTT. Its translation is CASSMRGQTSRRSEAFF.

This chain joins TRBV7-8 and TRBJ2-7, with a possible D match to TRBD1 (6 bases). The CDR3 sequence is 12 residues long. CDR1 is SGHVS, CDR2 FQNEAQ, per germline. The V gene lost 2 bases and the J gene lost 4 bases, with 6 bases spanning the gap. CDR3 protein: CASSLQGYEQYF. CDR3 DNA sequence: TGTGCCAGCAGCTTACAGGGGTACGAGCAGTACTTC.

The V gene is TRBV3-1 (or the pseudogene TRBV3-2), the J gene TRBJ2-1; 8 nucleotides line up with TRBD2. Germline V lookup: CDR1 LGHDT, CDR2 YNNKEL (reference sequence). The CDR3 length is 15 residues. The trim removed 2 bases at V and 8 bases at J, leaving 8 bases unmatched. The CDR3 loop is CASSQWRGERDEQFF. CDR3 bases: TGTGCCAGCAGCCAATGGCGGGGGGAAAGAGATGAGCAGTTCTTC.

This chain joins TRBV7-2 and TRBJ2-5, with no clear D. The CDR3 is 13 amino acids. The ends were cut back, 1 base at V and 2 bases at J, with 5 bases in the middle. Germline V lookup: CDR1 SGHTA, CDR2 FQGNSA. The chain's CDR3 is CASSLVYQETQYF. CDR3 DNA: TGTGCCAGCAGCTTAGTATATCAAGAGACCCAGTACTTC.

This chain joins TRBV7-6 and TRBJ2-1; D possibly corresponds to TRBD2 (6 bases). CDR3 length: 15 residues. Germline V gives CDR1 SGHVS, CDR2 FNYEAQ. The ends were cut back, 2 bases at V and 2 bases at J, with 10 bases in the middle. The DNA for the CDR3 is TGTGCCAGCAGCTTAAGACTAGTGGCCTACAATGAGCAGTTCTTC. It codes for CASSLRLVAYNEQFF.

The chain joins TRBV5-1 to TRBJ2-5; 9 bases match TRBD1. The V gene end was trimmed by 4 bases and the J gene end by 3 bases; junction bases not matched to a gene: 10. The CDR3 spans 16 residues. Germline CDR1 reads SGHRS; CDR2 reads YFSETQ. This chain's CDR3 is CASSQFGTGWEETQYF. For the CDR3, the DNA is TGCGCCAGCAGCCAATTCGGGACAGGGTGGGAAGAGACCCAGTACTTC.

The V and J genes are TRBV6-5 and TRBJ1-2; weak D call: TRBD1 (5 bases). Looked up from germline, CDR1 is MNHEY and CDR2 is SVGAGI. CDR3 size: 13 residues. The V end was cut by 6 bases, the J end by 4 bases, with 12 bases between. The CDR3 region is CASRADQGYGYTF. For the CDR3, the DNA is TGTGCCAGCAGGGCCGACCAGGGCTATGGCTACACCTTC.

This clone was seen just once. The genes are TRBV9 and TRBJ2-3; 7 bases match TRBD1. The CDR3 contains 15 residues. Unmatched junction bases numbered 9, after V lost 3 bases and J lost 5 bases. Germline loops: CDR1 SGDLS, CDR2 YYNGEE. The CDR3 nucleotides read TGTGCCAGCAGCGCCCCTAACAGGGGAGTAGATACGCAGTATTTT. Translation gives CASSAPNRGVDTQYF.

This chain joins TRBV5-1 and TRBJ1-2, with D perhaps TRBD1 (5 bases). CDR3 length: 14 amino acids. V was clipped by 2 bases and J by 8 bases, with 16 bases between them. Germline CDR1 reads SGHRS; CDR2 reads YFSETQ. In nucleotides, the CDR3 is TGCGCCAGCAGCTTTTCAGGGCACCCTGAGGGCTACACCTTC. Its translation is CASSFSGHPEGYTF.

This chain links TRBV5-6 with TRBJ2-5; 8 bases match TRBD2. The V segment lost 0 bases and the J segment 2 bases; nucleotides outside the gene matches: 6. This CDR3 has 16 residues. Germline V CDR1 and CDR2: SGHDT, YYEEEE. CDR3 residues: CASSLAGAGGQETQYF. In DNA, the CDR3 is TGTGCCAGCAGCTTGGCCGGGGCGGGGGGACAAGAGACCCAGTACTTC.

This rearrangement joins TRBV7-8 to TRBJ2-5, with D perhaps TRBD1 (6 bases). Trimming removed 5 bases at V and 7 bases at J, with 17 bases between. Germline assignment: CDR1 SGHVS and CDR2 FQNEAQ. The CDR3 length is 14 residues. The chain's CDR3 is CASSPDSLSRTQYF. CDR3 nucleotides: TGTGCCAGCAGCCCGGACAGCCTGAGCAGGACCCAGTACTTC.

The rearrangement joins TRBV27 to TRBJ2-7, with 7 bases aligning to TRBD2. V lost 1 base to trimming and J lost 4 bases; unmatched junction nucleotides: 4. This CDR3 is built from 14 residues. CDR1 is MNHEY and CDR2 is SMNVEV in the germline V gene (reference sequence). This CDR3 is CASSLWGGLYEQYF. DNA for the CDR3: TGTGCCAGCAGTTTATGGGGGGGTCTGTACGAGCAGTACTTC.

This clone was counted between two and nine times. The chain carries TRBV6-5 and TRBJ1-1, with 7 bases aligning to TRBD1. The germline V gene encodes CDR1 MNHEY and CDR2 SVGAGI. V lost 6 bases, J lost 5 bases, and 6 bases stayed unmatched. The CDR3 spans 13 residues. The CDR3, as DNA: TGTGCCAGCAGAGCCAACAGGGGAACTGAAGCTTTCTTT. Its translation: CASRANRGTEAFF.

V gene TRBV6-6 combines with J gene TRBJ1-6; no reliable D call. From germline, CDR1 is MNHNY and CDR2 SVGAGI (reference sequence). This CDR3 is built from 12 residues. Trimming took 2 bases from V and 10 from J, leaving 6 bases between them. The CDR3 reads CASSYLQSPLHF. The CDR3 DNA sequence: TGTGCCAGCAGTTACCTTCAGTCACCCCTCCACTTT.

In this sample, this clone turned up once. This rearrangement joins TRBV19 to TRBJ1-4; D remains ambiguous. The CDR3 has 18 amino acids. CDR1 is LNHDA and CDR2 is SQIVND in the germline V gene (reference sequence). The V and J ends lost 3 bases and 0 bases respectively, with 17 bases between them. This CDR3 reads CASSIRWATYSTNEKLFF. CDR3 DNA sequence: TGTGCCAGTAGTATTCGTTGGGCCACGTATTCAACTAATGAAAAACTGTTTTTT.

V is TRBV7-9 and J is TRBJ2-5; D remains unclear. The CDR3 consists of 14 residues. CDR1 is SEHNR, CDR2 FQNEAQ, per germline (reference sequence). The germline V and J ends were trimmed by 3 bases and 2 bases, with 10 bases remaining between them. CDR3 nucleotide sequence: TGTGCCAGCAGCTTCGGTTCAGGACAAGAGACCCAGTACTTC. This encodes CASSFGSGQETQYF.

The genes are TRBV7-9 and TRBJ1-4; 7 bases are a match to TRBD1. CDR3 length: 15 amino acids. The V and J ends lost 5 bases and 5 bases, in that order; junction bases with no gene match: 8. Germline V CDR1 and CDR2: SEHNR, FQNEAQ (reference sequence). CDR3 bases: TGTGCCAGCAGCCCCACGACAGGGTACAATGAAAAACTGTTTTTT. It specifies CASSPTTGYNEKLFF.

This clone has a single count. This chain uses TRBV7-2 with TRBJ1-2, with 7 nucleotides matching TRBD1. CDR1 is SGHTA and CDR2 is FQGNSA in the germline V gene. Trimming cost V 5 bases and J 5 bases; bases outside gene matches: 5. This CDR3 comprises 13 residues. In DNA, the CDR3 is TGTGCCAGCAGCGACCGGACAGGATATGGCTACACCTTC. Translation gives CASSDRTGYGYTF. The full variable domain, its missing parts supplied by reference TRBV7-2 and TRBJ1-2, is GAGVSQSPSNKVTEKGKDVELRCDPISGHTALYWYRQSLGQGLEFLIYFQGNSAPDKSGLPSDRFSAERTGGSVSTLTIQRTQQEDSAVYLCASSDRTGYGYTFGSGTRLTVV.

The chain is built from TRBV15 and TRBJ2-3, with 10 bases lining up with TRBD2. This CDR3 has 21 residues. CDR1 is LNHNV and CDR2 is YYDKDF in the germline V gene (reference sequence). Trimming took 0 bases from V and 0 from J; bases not matched to a gene: 15. CDR3 in DNA: TGTGCCACCAGCAGAGATTTAGGTCGGCGGCTAGCGGGAGCTAGCACAGATACGCAGTATTTT. This sequence encodes CATSRDLGRRLAGASTDTQYF.

The chain carries TRBV15 and TRBJ2-2; TRBD1 aligns across 8 bases. The CDR3 runs to 16 residues. The germline V gene has CDR1 LNHNV and CDR2 YYDKDF (reference sequence). J lost 0 bases, V lost 3 bases, and 3 bases had no gene match. In DNA, the CDR3 is TGTGCCACCAGCAGGGGACAGGCCGCGAACACCGGGGAGCTGTTTTTT. Amino acids: CATSRGQAANTGELFF.

V and J are TRBV19 and TRBJ2-7; a weak D match, TRBD2 (5 bases). The V gene's germline CDR1 is LNHDA and CDR2 SQIVND (reference sequence). The CDR3 consists of 14 residues. V gave up 7 bases and J gave up 5 bases, with 18 bases separating them. CDR3 sequence reads: CASNLRGNSDEQYF. The CDR3, as DNA: TGTGCCAGTAACTTACGGGGTAATAGCGACGAGCAGTACTTC. Based on the CDR3 plus reference TRBV19 and TRBJ2-7, the full variable domain is DGGITQSPKYLFRKEGQNVTLSCEQNLNHDAMYWYRQDPGQGLRLIYYSQIVNDFQKGDIAEGYSVSREKKESFPLTVTSAQKNPTAFYLCASNLRGNSDEQYFGPGTRLTVT.